This T cell receptor (beta chain) appears in the sequencing data of a study of OX40 agonist ivuxolimab in advanced cancers. Study outcomes and limitations: Expansion of clones was among the lowest in partial responders at 0.1-3.0 mg/kg.

This clone was found once. The antigen remains unidentified. Sequencing was performed with immunoSEQ multiplex PCR; in TCRdb, only in-frame clones are kept and a portion is missing. This table has about 91,000 clones, 80% to 90% appearing once. Germline-derived CDR1 and CDR2 are LGHNA and YSLEER. This CDR3 has 18 residues. The germline V and J ends were trimmed by 0 bases and 8 bases, with 20 bases remaining between them. This chain joins TRBV4-3 and TRBJ1-6; D not resolved. The clonotype originates from an adult with an advanced solid tumor such as melanoma, head and neck, liver or kidney cancer. Sequenced material: CD4+ or CD8+ T cells sorted from blood, taken in a trial of the OX40 agonist ivuxolimab. CDR3 DNA sequence: TGCGCCAGCAGCCAAGATATGCCGGGGATGCTCCCCGATTCACCCCTCCACTTT. Translating gives CASSQDMPGMLPDSPLHF.